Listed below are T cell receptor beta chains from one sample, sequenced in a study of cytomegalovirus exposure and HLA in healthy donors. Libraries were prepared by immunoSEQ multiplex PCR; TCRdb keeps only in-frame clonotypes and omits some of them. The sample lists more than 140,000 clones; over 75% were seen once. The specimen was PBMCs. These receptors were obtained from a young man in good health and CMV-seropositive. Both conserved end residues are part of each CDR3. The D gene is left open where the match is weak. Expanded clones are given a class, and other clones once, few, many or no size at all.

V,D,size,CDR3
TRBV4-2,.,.,CASMLGPGAKNIQYF
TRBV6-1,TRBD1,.,CASSVTGTGSYEQYF
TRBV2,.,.,CASTIDGVSGNTIYF
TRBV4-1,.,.,CASSLGSTDTQYF
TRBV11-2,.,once,CASSSGWTGELFF
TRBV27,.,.,CASRSTDYEKLFF
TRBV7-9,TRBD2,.,CASSGRLAASSYNEQFF
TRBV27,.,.,CASSLGPGTAREQYF
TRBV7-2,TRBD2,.,CASSPWRGARDTQYF
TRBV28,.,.,CASSFPPQGTDTQYF
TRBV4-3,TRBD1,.,CASSQGPGQGNNEQFF
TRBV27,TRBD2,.,CASSANPTSGRTGTQYF
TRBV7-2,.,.,CASSSATGRGVNTIYF
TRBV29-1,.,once,CSVEVGGGTGYTF
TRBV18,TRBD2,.,CASSPGTRSYEQYF
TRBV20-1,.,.,CSVYGENGYTF
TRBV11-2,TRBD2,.,CASRRLAGEGEQYF
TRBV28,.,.,CASTMQESGNQPQHF
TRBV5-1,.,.,CASSVDFTGELFF
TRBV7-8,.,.,CASSFVVAGSDSPLHF
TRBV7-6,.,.,CASSFDLASYEQYF
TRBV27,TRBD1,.,CASSLSSGQGGNTEAFF
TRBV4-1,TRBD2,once,CASSQAQREGNEQFF
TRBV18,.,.,CASSPGGANTGELFF
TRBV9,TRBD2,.,CASSVEGLAGQFF
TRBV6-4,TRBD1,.,CASSLGQGPGELFF
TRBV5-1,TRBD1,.,CASSLEGQTYNEQFF
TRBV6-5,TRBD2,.,CASSYGGLAGGQYF
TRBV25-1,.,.,CASSDFNREAFF
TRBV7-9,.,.,CASSLAGQGDTF
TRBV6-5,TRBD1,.,CASRRNRGGIEQYF
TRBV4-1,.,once,CASSQDAAHSYNEQFF
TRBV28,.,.,CASSSFLRSQGYGYTF
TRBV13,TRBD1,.,CASSGTGDGGANVLTF
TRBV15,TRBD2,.,CATSRDKGREYF
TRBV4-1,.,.,CASSQISLSYNEQFF
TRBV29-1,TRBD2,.,CSGSGRADEQFF
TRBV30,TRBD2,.,CAWSVTLARETQYF
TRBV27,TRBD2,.,CASSPTSGVRGETQYF
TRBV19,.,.,CASSISGGLAESTDTQYF
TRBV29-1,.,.,CGVDAGSYNEQFF
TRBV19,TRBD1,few,CASSPDRGLSEAFF
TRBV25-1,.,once,CASSESGYGNTIYF
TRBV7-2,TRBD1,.,CASSPTGKFYGYTF
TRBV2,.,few,CASSSQGPWEQYF
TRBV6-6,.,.,CASTRGDRSSYEQYF
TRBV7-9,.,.,CASSFSKTYNEQFF
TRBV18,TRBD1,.,CASSQDRGDQPQHF
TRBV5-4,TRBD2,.,CASSSWTSGLDGDTQYF
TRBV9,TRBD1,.,CASSVVGQGHEQYF
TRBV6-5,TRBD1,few,CASSYAGQGHYEQYF
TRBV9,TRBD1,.,CASSPTVPPGQGADTQYF
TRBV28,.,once,CASSFPLMLGDNSPLHF
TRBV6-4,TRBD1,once,CASRTGLNTEAFF
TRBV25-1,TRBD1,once,CASSELNRDRGQFF
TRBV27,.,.,CASSPEGQLNTEAFF
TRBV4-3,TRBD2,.,CASSQDPSGGFGANVLTF
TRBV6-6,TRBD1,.,CASSYSGTGGPDGYTF